The present T cell receptor beta chain was sequenced within a study of blood T cell repertoires in COVID-19 (dated by TCRdb to 2019 to 2021). Turning to the overall study: Samples from collaborators originated in the United States, Italy and Spain and spanned both the acute and convalescent phases of COVID-19. The prospective study material was composed of cDNA or gDNA derived from T cells, B-cell-depleted T cells, or PBMCs. The dataset comprised deeply sampled blood TCRbeta repertoires from subjects exposed to, actively infected with, or recovered from COVID-19. The repertoires were released in a freely available public database meant as a resource for research on the immune response to SARS-CoV-2. Samples were obtained from the ongoing ImmuneRACE study (first 160 participants) and from over 1,000 subjects provided by 6 global collaborators. A de-identified subject ID, COVID-19 status, age in years and sex were almost always included in the sample metadata. Where HLA class I and class II types were available, the types were taken from metadata supplied by the sample provider, not from assay-based typing. The study at large found these results: The amount of clinical and demographic metadata varied by source and participant and was provided uncurated.

Each collaborating institution followed its own protocols to collect whole blood in K2EDTA tubes. For TCRbeta analysis, collaborators shipped samples in one of three forms: frozen whole blood, isolated PBMCs, or DNA extracted from either of those sample types. This clone was detected only once. Its antigen remains unidentified. No clone much larger than this one lies a single base away; base qualities are absent. The CDR3 starts with the cysteine, ends with the phenylalanine, and has 21 residues. Just CDR3 DNA is preserved here, 63 bases in frame from base 1. V ends up 2 bases short and J 0 bases short, with an unmatched junction base count of 14. Looking up the germline V gene yields CDR1 SGHRS and CDR2 YFSETQ. TCRbeta CDR3 regions were amplified from genomic DNA using the immunoSEQ Assay, a bias-controlled multiplex PCR. As for how the authors treated the data: Within the assay, amplification of reference gene primers was used to estimate how many nucleated cells each sample contained. Sequence reads were collapsed and filtered to measure the absolute abundance of every unique TCRbeta CDR3 rearrangement. For each sample, productive Simpson clonality was calculated as the square root of Simpson's diversity index across productive rearrangements. TCRdb took this table from immuneACCESS and kept in-frame rearrangements with V and J called. Such tables lack part of the clones; where checked against another copy, unresolved V genes explain under half of the gap, and the rest is unexplained. V, J and clone size are those of that table, while D and trimming were read from the DNA. The sample table shows more than 95,000 clones, and 70% to 90% are seen once. Jointly, the top ten make up over 3.5% of the sample.

Material for sequencing was peripheral blood. The sequence links TRBV5-1 to TRBJ2-6, and 10 junction bases match TRBD2. The TCR was taken from a man in his fifties or sixties with acute or convalescent COVID-19. The bases read TGCGCCAGCAGCTTTAACGGTCTAGCGGGAGTCCTAACCTCTGGGGCCAACGTCCTGACTTTC. Its protein is CASSFNGLAGVLTSGANVLTF.